One and the same sample provided the 28 T cell receptor beta chains below, sequenced in a study of beta chain features in type 1 diabetes. Study findings and constraints: People with Type 1 diabetes carried modestly yet significantly shorter TCRB CDR3s in all four CD4+ subsets.

The study reverse transcribed the entire isolated RNA, so it sequenced expressed TCRB transcripts. Sequencing was performed with immunoSEQ multiplex PCR; in TCRdb, only in-frame clones are kept and a portion is missing. The data show 680,000 or so clones, around 15% seen once. Antigen specificity for these receptors is unknown. Sequencing input: naive CD4+ T cells from blood. These receptors were collected from a man younger than 35 with type 1 diabetes.

This clone has more than one count but fewer than ten. The chain carries TRBV29-1 and TRBJ1-1; D unclear. V lost 2 bases and J 11 bases, leaving 9 bases between the germline ends. The CDR3 spans 10 residues. Germline-derived CDR1 and CDR2 are SQVTM and ANQGSEA. CDR3 residues: CSVETGRAFF. The CDR3 nucleotides are TGCAGCGTTGAAACCGGGAGGGCTTTCTTT.

There are a few counts of this clone. The same CDR3 is also encoded by other DNA sequences in this sample. CDR3 amino acids: CASSGQSTDTQYF. CDR3 DNA sequence: TGTGCCAGCAGTGGACAGAGCACAGATACGCAGTATTTT. The chain recombines TRBV2 with TRBJ2-3; TRBD1 is a possible D gene (5 bases). Germline CDR1 reads SNHLY; CDR2 reads FYNNEI. This CDR3 has 13 residues. V gave up 4 bases and J gave up 0 bases, with 5 bases separating them.

This clone was seen a few times. V and J are TRBV6-6 and TRBJ2-1, with D uncertain. The CDR3 has 12 residues. V shed 5 bases and J shed 10 bases, with 12 bases lying between them. Germline-derived CDR1 and CDR2 are MNHNY and SVGAGI (reference sequence). For the CDR3, the DNA is TGTGCCAGCAGTCCCGACGTCAGGGAGCAGTTCTTC. This codes for CASSPDVREQFF.

The chain combines TRBV11-2 with TRBJ1-2; D is possibly TRBD1 (5 bases). CDR1 is SGHAT and CDR2 is FQNNGV in the germline V gene. V lost 1 base and J 5 bases, leaving 8 bases between the germline ends. The CDR3 is 13 amino acids. Here the CDR3 DNA reads TGTGCCAGCAGCTTAGCGGGGGATTATGGCTACACCTTC. Translation: CASSLAGDYGYTF.

The chain employs TRBV6-1 and TRBJ1-2; D is perhaps TRBD1 (5 bases). The CDR3 runs 14 residues. Trimming cost V 0 bases and J 6 bases, with 11 bases left between them. Germline V gene data show CDR1 as MNHNS and CDR2 as SASEGT. CDR3 in amino acids: CASSEARGSNGYTF. CDR3 DNA sequence: TGTGCCAGCAGTGAAGCACGGGGGTCTAATGGCTACACCTTC.

The rearrangement links TRBV7-2 to TRBJ2-7; 10 bases align to TRBD1. Germline loops: CDR1 SGHTA, CDR2 FQGNSA. The CDR3 runs to 17 residues. V gave up 5 bases and J gave up 6 bases; unmatched junction bases: 16. Written as DNA, the CDR3 is TGTGCCAGCAGCGGATTATGGGAGAGACAGGGGGCCGGCGAGCAGTACTTC. Its protein product is CASSGLWERQGAGEQYF.

The chain couples TRBV2 to TRBJ2-1; unclear D gene. The germline CDR1 and CDR2 sequences are SNHLY and FYNNEI. The CDR3 contains 11 residues. V lost 4 bases and J lost 8, with 6 bases in between. DNA of the CDR3: TGTGCCAGCAGTGCTAGGGATGAGCAGTTCTTC. Protein sequence: CASSARDEQFF.

This clone showed up just a few times. V usage is TRBV28 and J usage is TRBJ1-6; D ambiguous. Trimming took 5 bases from V and 9 from J, leaving 8 bases between them. CDR3 size: 12 residues. Per the germline V gene, CDR1 is MDHEN and CDR2 is SYDVKM. In nucleotides, the CDR3 is TGTGCCAGCAGTCCGGATCCTTCACCCCTCCACTTT. It is translated as CASSPDPSPLHF.

This clone was counted a few times. V usage is TRBV15 and J usage is TRBJ2-7; possible D gene TRBD2, 5 bases. Germline V gene lookup returns CDR1 LNHNV and CDR2 YYDKDF (reference sequence). The CDR3 length is 13 residues. Trimming shortened V by 3 bases and J by 4 bases, and 10 bases separated the two germline ends. The CDR3 loop is CATSRRGGYEQYF. As DNA, the CDR3 is TGTGCCACCAGCAGGAGAGGAGGATACGAGCAGTACTTC.

This clone came up a few times. This sequence joins TRBV7-2 and TRBJ2-5; 8 positions agree with TRBD1. The CDR3 totals 15 residues. The V and J ends lost 4 bases and 7 bases, in that order; junction bases with no gene match: 11. Germline loops: CDR1 SGHTA, CDR2 FQGNSA. The CDR3 is CASSSPGQAPGTQYF. The CDR3 DNA reads as TGTGCCAGCAGCTCCCCGGGACAGGCCCCGGGGACCCAGTACTTC. The full variable domain, with the rest looked up from reference TRBV7-2 and TRBJ2-5, is GAGVSQSPSNKVTEKGKDVELRCDPISGHTALYWYRQSLGQGLEFLIYFQGNSAPDKSGLPSDRFSAERTGGSVSTLTIQRTQQEDSAVYLCASSSPGQAPGTQYFGPGTRLLVL.

This sequence joins TRBV27 and TRBJ2-7; no reliable D call. Trimming left V 4 bases short and J 2 bases short, with 12 bases between. The CDR3 totals 14 residues. Germline-derived CDR1 and CDR2 are MNHEY and SMNVEV (reference sequence). This chain's CDR3 is CASSSDHGAYEQYF. The CDR3 coding sequence is TGTGCCAGCAGTTCTGACCATGGAGCCTACGAGCAGTACTTC.

The chain carries TRBV15 and TRBJ1-5, with 8 bases matching TRBD1. The CDR3 is made up of 13 amino acids. Trimming took 0 bases from V and 13 from J; bases not matched to a gene: 5. In germline, CDR1 is LNHNV, CDR2 YYDKDF (reference sequence). The CDR3 nucleotides read TGTGCCACCAGCAGAGATACCCAGGGGGCTCAGCATTTT. Translation gives CATSRDTQGAQHF.

J is TRBJ2-5 and V is TRBV2; a possible D gene is TRBD1 (8 bases). The V gene lost 5 bases and the J gene lost 2 bases, with 15 bases spanning the gap. Germline assignment: CDR1 SNHLY and CDR2 FYNNEI. This CDR3 has 15 amino acids. CDR3 residues: CASSPDRGGQETQYF. CDR3 nucleotides: TGTGCCAGCAGTCCTGACAGGGGAGGGCAAGAGACCCAGTACTTC.

V gene TRBV2 combines with J gene TRBJ1-6; D is ambiguous. This CDR3 has 13 amino acids. Germline CDR1 reads SNHLY; CDR2 reads FYNNEI. Trimming took 1 base from V and 11 from J, leaving 9 bases between them. CDR3 sequence reads: CASSEGRHPPLHF. Here the CDR3 DNA reads TGTGCCAGCAGTGAAGGGAGGCATCCACCCCTCCACTTT.

Only a few counts were recorded for this clone. The gene calls are TRBV7-2 and TRBJ1-1; D unclear. This CDR3 spans 12 amino acids. Germline loops: CDR1 SGHTA, CDR2 FQGNSA. V gave up 5 bases and J gave up 4 bases, with 8 bases separating them. The CDR3, as DNA: TGTGCCAGCAGCCCGACGTTCACTGAAGCTTTCTTT. Translating it yields CASSPTFTEAFF.

This clone has just a few counts. The chain carries TRBV6-5 and TRBJ2-1; D may be TRBD1 (6 bases). V shed 5 bases and J shed 8 bases, with 19 bases lying between them. This CDR3 is built from 15 residues. Germline V gene sequence: CDR1 MNHEY, CDR2 SVGAGI. This chain's CDR3 is CASSRRDIQGDEQFF. The CDR3 DNA sequence: TGTGCCAGCAGTCGGAGAGACATACAGGGCGATGAGCAGTTCTTC.

This clone has just a few counts. J is TRBJ1-2 and V is TRBV30; D call uncertain. Germline V CDR1 and CDR2: GTSNPN, SVGIG (reference sequence). V was pared by 7 bases and J by 6 bases, with 3 bases between. This CDR3 spans 8 amino acids. The CDR3, as DNA: TGTGCCTTGAATGGCTACACCTTC. The encoded protein is CALNGYTF.

The V gene is TRBV14, the J gene TRBJ2-1; perhaps D is TRBD1 or TRBD2 (6 bases each). There are 17 residues in the CDR3. CDR1 SGHDN and CDR2 FVKESK come from the germline V gene. V was trimmed by 2 bases and J by 0 bases, leaving 14 bases between them. The CDR3 loop reads CASSQPLRGASYNEQFF. The CDR3 DNA reads as TGTGCCAGCAGCCAACCTCTTAGGGGGGCCTCCTACAATGAGCAGTTCTTC.

Remarks on this clone: Within the sample, other DNA sequences also encode this same CDR3. The chain carries TRBV7-9 and TRBJ2-2; no clear D gene. Germline CDR1 is SEHNR and CDR2 is FQNEAQ (reference sequence). Trimming left V 5 bases short and J 7 bases short, with 5 bases between. The CDR3 totals 11 residues. CDR3 in DNA: TGTGCCAGCAGCCCTAGCGGGGAGCTGTTTTTT. The encoded protein is CASSPSGELFF.

The table lists this clone with a few counts. The chain has TRBV29-1 and TRBJ2-4, with D possibly matching TRBD1 (6 bases). V lost 6 bases, J lost 11 bases, and 23 bases lay in between. The CDR3 runs to 14 residues. Germline lookup yields CDR1 SQVTM and CDR2 ANQGSEA. The CDR3 loop is CSVTIPGHRVLQYF. CDR3 DNA: TGCAGCGTAACGATACCGGGACACCGGGTTCTTCAGTACTTC.

This chain joins TRBV7-2 and TRBJ2-4; D gene ambiguous. Germline V gene data show CDR1 as SGHTA and CDR2 as FQGNSA. This CDR3 spans 17 amino acids. V was shortened by 3 bases and J by 1 base, with 16 bases between the two germline ends. The CDR3 spells CASSFQPPPGAKNIQYF. The CDR3 nucleotides read TGTGCCAGCAGCTTTCAACCCCCCCCCGGGGCCAAAAACATTCAGTACTTC.

The CDR3 region has the DNA TGTGCCAGCAGCCCCGACGGTCGTGAAGCTTTCTTT. The encoded protein is CASSPDGREAFF. The V gene is TRBV6-1, the J gene TRBJ1-1; no reliable D call. The CDR3 spans 12 residues. CDR1 and CDR2 (germline): MNHNS, SASEGT. The V end lost 6 bases, the J end lost 7 bases, and 12 bases lay between the germline ends.

On this clone itself: Different DNA sequences within this sample yield the same CDR3. V is TRBV30 and J is TRBJ2-5, with TRBD2 as a possible D gene (5 bases). The CDR3 contains 11 residues. Trimming left V 5 bases short and J 5 bases short, with 9 bases between. Germline values: CDR1 GTSNPN, CDR2 SVGIG (reference sequence). The CDR3 DNA reads TGTGCCTGGTCAACGGGGGAGACCCAGTACTTC. Encoded protein: CAWSTGETQYF.

This clone was seen more than once but under ten times. The genes are TRBV7-2 and TRBJ1-5, with unresolved D. This CDR3 has 14 residues. Trimming took 4 bases from V and 3 from J, leaving 10 bases between them. Germline V CDR1 and CDR2: SGHTA, FQGNSA. CDR3 sequence reads: CASSSLGFNQPQHF. Written as DNA, the CDR3 is TGTGCCAGCAGCTCCCTGGGTTTCAATCAGCCCCAGCATTTT.

The V gene is TRBV2, the J gene TRBJ2-7; D is perhaps TRBD2 (5 bases). This CDR3 contains 13 residues. V shed 6 bases and J shed 5 bases, with 14 bases lying between them. CDR1 and CDR2 (germline): SNHLY, FYNNEI. The CDR3 loop is CASSLVEGHEQYF. In DNA form, the CDR3 reads TGTGCCAGCAGCCTCGTTGAGGGTCACGAGCAGTACTTC.

Remarks on this clone: Other DNA sequences within the sample encode an identical CDR3. The chain recombines TRBV6-6 with TRBJ2-3; 8 nucleotides align to TRBD1. Trimming cost V 0 bases and J 1 base; bases outside gene matches: 3. From germline, CDR1 is MNHNY and CDR2 SVGAGI (reference sequence). The CDR3 loop spans 16 amino acids. Written as DNA, the CDR3 is TGTGCCAGCAGTTACTCGAAGACAGGGGGCACAGATACGCAGTATTTT. It codes for CASSYSKTGGTDTQYF.

The chain employs TRBV7-9 and TRBJ1-1; TRBD1 is a possible D gene (6 bases). Trimming took off 5 bases at V and 6 bases at J, with 13 bases between the two ends. Germline V gene data show CDR1 as SEHNR and CDR2 as FQNEAQ (reference sequence). The CDR3 runs to 13 residues. The CDR3 DNA reads as TGTGCCAGCAGCAGCCGGGACAATGCTGAAGCTTTCTTT. It yields the protein CASSSRDNAEAFF.

This chain links TRBV23-1 with TRBJ2-1; possible D gene TRBD1, 5 bases. TRBV23-1 is flagged as an ORF with uncertain function. CDR3 length: 18 residues. V gave up 1 base and J gave up 0 bases, with 16 bases separating them. DNA of the CDR3: TGCGCCAGCAGTCAATGCCTGGACACAACAGACTCCTACAATGAGCAGTTCTTC. Translation: CASSQCLDTTDSYNEQFF.